Listed below are T cell receptor beta chains from one sample, sequenced in a study of blood T cell repertoires in COVID-19. Measured with immunoSEQ multiplex PCR; TCRdb has only the in-frame clones, and not every one. The sample records some 150,000 clones, 75% to 90% being singletons. The sample taken for sequencing was peripheral blood. These receptors all come from a woman aged 80 or over with acute or convalescent COVID-19. The CDR3 runs from the conserved cysteine through the conserved F or W. D genes are given only for firm matches. Size is stated for part of the rows, as once, few or many counts, or as a class when the clone is expanded.

NA TRBJ1-6 TRBV7-9 16 NA TGTGCCAGCAGCCGAGCCGAGACTTTCTATAATTCACCCCTCCACTTT CASSRAETFYNSPLHF
NA TRBJ1-1 TRBV5-1 13 NA TGCGCCAGCAGCTTTGCGGTGAACACTGAAGCTTTCTTT CASSFAVNTEAFF
NA TRBJ1-2 TRBV5-1 16 NA TGCGCCAGCAGCTTGGCTCCTGGGAGCCCTAACTATGGCTACACCTTC CASSLAPGSPNYGYTF
TRBD1 TRBJ2-1 TRBV5-4 16 NA TGTGCCAGCAGCAGAACGGCCCGACAGGGGGACCATGAGCAGTTCTTC CASSRTARQGDHEQFF
NA TRBJ2-1 TRBV5-5 15 NA TGTGCCAGCAGCTTGGGGCAGGGTATGTACAATGAGCAGTTCTTC CASSLGQGMYNEQFF
NA TRBJ2-7 TRBV28 13 NA TGTGCTAGCAGGGACTTCGTAGGCCACGAGCAGTACTTC CASRDFVGHEQYF
NA TRBJ2-7 TRBV28 13 NA TGTGCCACCGGAGGAACTCCATCCTACGAGCAGTACTTC CATGGTPSYEQYF
TRBD1 TRBJ2-1 TRBV27 14 NA TGTGCCAGCAGTTCTCGGACAGGCCACAATGAGCAGTTCTTC CASSSRTGHNEQFF
NA TRBJ1-2 TRBV6-1 13 NA TGTGCCAGCAGTGAGTCTAGGGAGGATGGCTACACCTTC CASSESREDGYTF
NA TRBJ1-6 TRBV7-2 15 NA TGTGCCAGCAGCTTAGGAGGAGGCTATAATTCACCCCTCCACTTT CASSLGGGYNSPLHF
NA TRBJ2-3 TRBV5-4 14 few TGTGCCAGCAGCTTGCCCGGGAACTCAGATACGCAGTATTTT CASSLPGNSDTQYF
TRBD1 TRBJ2-1 TRBV18 16 NA TGTGCCAGCTCACCACCCGGGACAGGGGACGTCAATGAGCAGTTCTTC CASSPPGTGDVNEQFF
NA TRBJ2-3 TRBV18 14 NA TGTGCCAGCTCACCCTCAGGGGGGACAGATACGCAGTATTTT CASSPSGGTDTQYF
TRBD2 TRBJ2-1 TRBV4-2 16 NA TGTGCCAGCAGCCCCTTTGGGCGGGAGTATAACAATGAGCAGTTCTTC CASSPFGREYNNEQFF
TRBD1 TRBJ2-7 TRBV19 14 once TGTGCCAGTAGTAGGGGGACAGGGCGATACGAGCAGTACTTC CASSRGTGRYEQYF
NA TRBJ2-1 TRBV20-1 16 NA TGCAGTGCGAGTTTTTTTCATTCGGCTGGGGCGAATGAGCAGTTCTTC CSASFFHSAGANEQFF
TRBD1 TRBJ2-4 TRBV28 15 NA TGTGCCAGCAGCCTACAAGGACAGGGAGAAAACATTCAGTACTTC CASSLQGQGENIQYF
TRBD1 TRBJ1-2 TRBV18 16 NA TGTGCCAGCTCACCTCTATTCGGACAGGCGGGCTATGGCTACACCTTC CASSPLFGQAGYGYTF
NA TRBJ1-4 TRBV6-1 16 NA TGTGCCAGCAGTGGGCGAGGGGGTGCAACTAATGAAAAACTGTTTTTT CASSGRGGATNEKLFF
NA TRBJ2-1 TRBV29-1 13 NA TGCAGCGTTGATATGGGGGGCTACAATGAGCAGTTCTTC CSVDMGGYNEQFF
NA TRBJ2-3 TRBV5-6 17 NA TGTGCCAGCAGCTTACCCCCCGACAGAGAAGATACAGATACGCAGTATTTT CASSLPPDREDTDTQYF
NA TRBJ1-5 TRBV2 17 NA TGTGCCAGCAGTCCCTTAACAGCGGGCACGGGCAATCAGCCCCAGCATTTT CASSPLTAGTGNQPQHF
NA TRBJ2-7 TRBV14 17 NA TGTGCCAGCAGCCAAGGAGGATACAGGGTAACAAAATACGAGCAGTACTTC CASSQGGYRVTKYEQYF
TRBD1 TRBJ2-7 TRBV5-1 15 few TGCGCCAGCAGCTCACCGGGACAGGGGAAAAACGAGCAGTACTTC CASSSPGQGKNEQYF
NA TRBJ1-1 TRBV5-8 13 once TGTGCCAGCCGCGGCAGGGGAACGACTGAAGCTTTCTTT CASRGRGTTEAFF
NA TRBJ1-6 TRBV5-6 13 NA TGTGCCAGCAGCTTGGCCTCCACATCACCCCTCCACTTT CASSLASTSPLHF